The clone carrying this T cell receptor beta chain was counted once. These data originate in a study of blood T cell repertoires in COVID-19. The wider study: Each recovered donor of Cohort 3 presented with two negative PCRs, clearance, or symptom resolution. PBMCs, B-cell-depleted T cells, or T cells were the source of the cDNA or gDNA that made up the material.

Germline loops: CDR1 GTSNPN, CDR2 SVGIG (reference sequence). This CDR3 has 13 amino acids. V was pared by 1 base and J by 7 bases, with 13 bases between. Assay: immunoSEQ multiplex PCR; the TCRdb copy retains only in-frame clones and omits some. The table has 330,000 or so clones, about 89% seen once; the top ten hold roughly 2%. Sequencing was performed on PBMCs or T cells enriched from blood (not recorded which). The gene calls are TRBV30 and TRBJ2-5; TRBD2 is a possible D gene (5 bases). This sequence originates from a man aged 35 to 55 in a cohort exposed to, infected with or recovered from COVID-19 (not recorded which). The CDR3 loop is CAWSGAPAGTQYF. The CDR3 DNA follows: TGTGCCTGGAGTGGCGCCCCCGCGGGGACCCAGTACTTC.